This T cell receptor (beta chain) was documented in a study of T cells in Graves' hyperthyroidism and ophthalmopathy. This clonotype was recorded at least ten times. TCR beta CDR3 region amplification was performed from RNA transcripts. When the TCR CDR3 underwent first-round RT-PCR, the HTBI primer set was used. TCRdb re-called the multiplex PCR reads with MiXCR, one entry per CDR3 protein. The sample holds fewer than 350,000 distinct CDR3 sequences, about 15% seen once. In germline, CDR1 is MNHEY, CDR2 SMNVEV (reference sequence). The CDR3 consists of 14 residues. Losses at the gene ends were 5 bases for V and 1 base for J; bases not matched to a gene: 3.

The rearrangement joins TRBV27 to TRBJ2-7; 9 bases are shared with TRBD1. The sequenced sample consisted of blood. The source is a woman in her forties or fifties with Graves' hyperthyroidism that later progressed to Graves' ophthalmopathy. In DNA, the CDR3 is TGTGCCAGCAGTACGGACAGGGGATCCTACGAGCAGTACTTC. Translation: CASSTDRGSYEQYF.